This is a list of T cell receptor beta chains from one sample in a study of T cell responses to AZD1222 COVID-19 vaccine. Measured with immunoSEQ multiplex PCR; TCRdb has only the in-frame clones, and not every one. The repertoire includes 88,000 or so clones, approximately 88% of them detected once, and 2.4% sits in the top ten. The input for sequencing was peripheral blood, taken on day 0 of AZD1222 vaccination. These receptors came from an adult in good health. The conserved cysteine and the conserved F or W are not part of the CDR3 here.

J: TRBJ2-3; V: TRBV4-2; CDR3: ASSQDSGQGPDTQY
J: TRBJ2-7; V: TRBV6-1; CDR3: ASSETGDTYEQY
J: TRBJ1-2; V: TRBV6-4; CDR3: ASSLTGGSGGYT
J: TRBJ1-1; V: TRBV4-2; CDR3: ASSQEQGTTEAF
J: TRBJ1-1; V: TRBV4-1; CDR3: ASSQGGATEAF
J: TRBJ2-1; V: TRBV2; CDR3: ASSVWASYNEQF
J: TRBJ1-1; V: TRBV5-4; CDR3: ASSLGQPMNTEAF
J: TRBJ2-6; V: TRBV3-1/TRBV3-2; CDR3: ASSQLSPGRPVGANVLT
J: TRBJ2-3; V: TRBV6-5; CDR3: ASSYGGGGGTDTQY
J: TRBJ1-1; V: TRBV19; CDR3: ASSGRRNTEAF
J: TRBJ1-2; V: TRBV6-2/TRBV6-3; CDR3: ASSYSSDGDRGGYGYT
J: TRBJ2-1; V: TRBV30; CDR3: ASSTSGSVNEQF
J: TRBJ2-1; V: TRBV12-5; CDR3: ASGPRTLAGGHLWEQF
J: TRBJ1-1; V: TRBV5-6; CDR3: ASSLVSNTEAF
J: TRBJ1-1; V: TRBV30; CDR3: AWSVQGDEAF
J: TRBJ1-6; V: TRBV6-5; CDR3: ASSSTPNSPLH
J: TRBJ2-1; V: TRBV14; CDR3: ASSRIAGGINEQF
J: TRBJ2-1; V: TRBV14; CDR3: ASSRLAGGHNEQF
J: TRBJ1-4; V: TRBV19; CDR3: ASSTVGQSTNEKLF
J: TRBJ2-2; V: TRBV14; CDR3: ATRWSGTGELF
J: TRBJ2-1; V: TRBV3-1/TRBV3-2; CDR3: ASSQDRGGEQF
J: TRBJ2-7; V: TRBV7-2; CDR3: ASSLRKGGSYEQY
J: TRBJ2-1; V: TRBV9; CDR3: ASSVGPGLGSYNEQF
J: TRBJ2-7; V: TRBV21-1; CDR3: ASSKSGREGLREQY
J: TRBJ2-1; V: TRBV4-3; CDR3: ASSPGVVLERDNEQF